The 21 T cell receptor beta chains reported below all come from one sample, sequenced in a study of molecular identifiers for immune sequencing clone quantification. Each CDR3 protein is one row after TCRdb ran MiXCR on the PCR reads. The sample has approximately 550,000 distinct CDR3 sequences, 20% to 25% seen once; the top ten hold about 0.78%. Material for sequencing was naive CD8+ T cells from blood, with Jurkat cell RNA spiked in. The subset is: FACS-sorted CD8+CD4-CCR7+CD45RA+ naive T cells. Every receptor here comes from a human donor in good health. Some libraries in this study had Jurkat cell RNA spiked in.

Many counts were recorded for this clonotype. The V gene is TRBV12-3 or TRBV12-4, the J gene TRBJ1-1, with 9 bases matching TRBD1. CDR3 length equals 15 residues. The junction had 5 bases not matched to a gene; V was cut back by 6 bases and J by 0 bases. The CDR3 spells CASRGGQGLNTEAFF. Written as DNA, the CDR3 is TGTGCCAGCAGGGGAGGACAGGGGCTGAACACTGAAGCTTTCTTT.

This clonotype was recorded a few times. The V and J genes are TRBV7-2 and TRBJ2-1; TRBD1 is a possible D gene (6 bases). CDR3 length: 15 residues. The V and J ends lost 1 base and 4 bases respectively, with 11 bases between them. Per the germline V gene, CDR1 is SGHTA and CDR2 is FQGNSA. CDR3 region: CASSLGPGDYNEQFF. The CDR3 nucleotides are TGTGCCAGCAGCTTAGGCCCAGGGGATTACAATGAGCAGTTCTTC.

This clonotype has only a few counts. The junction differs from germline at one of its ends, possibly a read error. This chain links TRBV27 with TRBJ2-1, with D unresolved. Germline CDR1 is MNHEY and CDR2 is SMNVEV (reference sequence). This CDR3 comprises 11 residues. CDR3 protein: CACRVDYEQFF. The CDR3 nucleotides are TGTGCCTGCAGAGTAGATTATGAGCAGTTCTTC.

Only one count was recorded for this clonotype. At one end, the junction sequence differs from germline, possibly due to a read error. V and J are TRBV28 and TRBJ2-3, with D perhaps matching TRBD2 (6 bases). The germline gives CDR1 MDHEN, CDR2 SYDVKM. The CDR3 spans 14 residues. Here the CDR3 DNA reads TGTGCCAGCGGAGGGACTTCTAGCACAGATACGCAGTATTTC. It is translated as CASGGTSSTDTQYF.

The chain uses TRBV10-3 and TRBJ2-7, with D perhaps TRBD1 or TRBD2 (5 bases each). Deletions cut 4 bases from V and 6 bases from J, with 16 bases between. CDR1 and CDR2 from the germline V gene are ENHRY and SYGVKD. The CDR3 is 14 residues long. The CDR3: CAISAGIGTVEQYF. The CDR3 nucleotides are TGTGCCATCAGTGCCGGGATAGGGACCGTCGAGCAGTACTTC.

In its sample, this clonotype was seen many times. This chain's CDR3 is CASSVQGRIEAFF. CDR3 nucleotide sequence: TGTGCCAGCAGCGTACAGGGCCGGATTGAAGCTTTCTTT. The V gene is TRBV7-2, the J gene TRBJ1-1, with D maybe TRBD1 (6 bases). The CDR3 has 13 amino acids. Germline V gives CDR1 SGHTA, CDR2 FQGNSA. The V end was cut by 5 bases, the J end by 7 bases, with 14 bases between. The entire variable domain, with the rest obtained from reference TRBV7-2 and TRBJ1-1, is as follows: GAGVSQSPSNKVTEKGKDVELRCDPISGHTALYWYRQSLGQGLEFLIYFQGNSAPDKSGLPSDRFSAERTGGSVSTLTIQRTQQEDSAVYLCASSVQGRIEAFFGQGTRLTVV.

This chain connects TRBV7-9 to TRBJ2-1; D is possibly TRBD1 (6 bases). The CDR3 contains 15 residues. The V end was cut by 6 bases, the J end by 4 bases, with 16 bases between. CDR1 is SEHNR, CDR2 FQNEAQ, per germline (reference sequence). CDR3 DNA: TGTGCCAGCAGTGGCGCCAGGGACATTTACAATGAGCAGTTCTTC. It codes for CASSGARDIYNEQFF.

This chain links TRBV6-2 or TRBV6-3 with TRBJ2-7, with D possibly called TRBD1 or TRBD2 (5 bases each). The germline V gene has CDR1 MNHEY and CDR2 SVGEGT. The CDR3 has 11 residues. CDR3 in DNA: TGTGCTACTCGGGGACCCTACGAGCAGTACTTC. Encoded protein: CATRGPYEQYF.

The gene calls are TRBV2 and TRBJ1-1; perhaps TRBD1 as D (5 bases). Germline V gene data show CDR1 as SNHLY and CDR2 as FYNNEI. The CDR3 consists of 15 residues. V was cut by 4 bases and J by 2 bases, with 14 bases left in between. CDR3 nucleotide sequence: TGTGCCAGCAGTGCAACGACAGCGCCAAACACTGAAGCTTTCTTT. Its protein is CASSATTAPNTEAFF.

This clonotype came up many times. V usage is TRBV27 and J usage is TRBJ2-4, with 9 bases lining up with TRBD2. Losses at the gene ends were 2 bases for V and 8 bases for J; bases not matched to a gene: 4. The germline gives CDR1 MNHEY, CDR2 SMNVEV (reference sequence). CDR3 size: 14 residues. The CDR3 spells CASSLGGGVDIQYF. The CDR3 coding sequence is TGTGCCAGCAGTTTAGGCGGGGGGGTTGACATTCAGTACTTC.

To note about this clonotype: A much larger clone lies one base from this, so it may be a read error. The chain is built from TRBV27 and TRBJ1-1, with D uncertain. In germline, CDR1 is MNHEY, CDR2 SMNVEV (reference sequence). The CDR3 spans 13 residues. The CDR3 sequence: CASSIYQNTEVFF. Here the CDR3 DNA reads TGTGCCAGCAGCATTTATCAGAACACTGAAGTTTTCTTT.

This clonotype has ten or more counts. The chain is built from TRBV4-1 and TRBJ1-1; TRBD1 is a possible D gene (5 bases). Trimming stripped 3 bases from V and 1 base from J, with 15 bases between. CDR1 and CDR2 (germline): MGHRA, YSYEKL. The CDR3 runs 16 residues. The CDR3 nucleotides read TGCGCCAGCAGCCAGGAGGGGCCATCTGAGAACACTGAAGCTTTCTTT. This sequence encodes CASSQEGPSENTEAFF.

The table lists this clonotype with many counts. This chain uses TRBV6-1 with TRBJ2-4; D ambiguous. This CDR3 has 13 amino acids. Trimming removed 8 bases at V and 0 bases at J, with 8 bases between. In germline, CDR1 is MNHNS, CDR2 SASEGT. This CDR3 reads CASSLVAKNIQYF. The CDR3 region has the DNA TGTGCCAGCTCGTTAGTAGCCAAAAACATTCAGTACTTC.

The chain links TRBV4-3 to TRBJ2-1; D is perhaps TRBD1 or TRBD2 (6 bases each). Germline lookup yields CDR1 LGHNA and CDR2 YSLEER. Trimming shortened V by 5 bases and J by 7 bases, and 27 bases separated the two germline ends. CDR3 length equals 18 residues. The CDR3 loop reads CASSFSTGGRGGLNEQFF. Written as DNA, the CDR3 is TGCGCCAGCAGCTTCTCAACCGGGGGCAGGGGAGGCCTGAATGAGCAGTTCTTC.

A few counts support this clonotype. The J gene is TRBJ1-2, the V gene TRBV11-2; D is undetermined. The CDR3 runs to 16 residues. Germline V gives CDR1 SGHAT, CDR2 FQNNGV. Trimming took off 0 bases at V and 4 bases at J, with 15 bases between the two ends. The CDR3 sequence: CASSLDYVPLSYGYTF. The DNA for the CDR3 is TGTGCCAGCAGCTTAGATTACGTGCCGCTATCCTATGGCTACACCTTC.

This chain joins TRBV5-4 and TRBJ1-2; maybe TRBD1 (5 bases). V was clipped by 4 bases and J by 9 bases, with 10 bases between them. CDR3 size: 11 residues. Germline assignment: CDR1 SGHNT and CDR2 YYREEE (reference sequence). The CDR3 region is CASSERQSYTF. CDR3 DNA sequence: TGTGCCAGCAGCGAAAGACAGAGCTACACCTTC.

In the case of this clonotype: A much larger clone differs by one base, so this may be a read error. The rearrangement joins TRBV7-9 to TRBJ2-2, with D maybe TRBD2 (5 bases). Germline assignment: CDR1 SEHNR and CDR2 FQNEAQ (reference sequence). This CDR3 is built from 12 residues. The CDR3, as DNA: TGTGCCAGCAGTTTGGAGGCCGGGAAGCTGTTTTTT. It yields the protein CASSLEAGKLFF. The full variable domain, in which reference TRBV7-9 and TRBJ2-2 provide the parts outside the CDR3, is DTGVSQNPRHKITKRGQNVTFRCDPISEHNRLYWYRQTLGQGPEFLTYFQNEAQLEKSRLLSDRFSAERPKGSFSTLEIQRTEQGDSAMYLCASSLEAGKLFFGEGSRLTVL.

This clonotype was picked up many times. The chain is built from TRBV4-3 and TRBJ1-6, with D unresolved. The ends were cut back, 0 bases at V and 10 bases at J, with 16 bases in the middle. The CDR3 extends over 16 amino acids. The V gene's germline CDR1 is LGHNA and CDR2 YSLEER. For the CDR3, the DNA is TGCGCCAGCAGCCAAGATCGAGCGCGGGAGGTCTCACCCCTCCACTTT. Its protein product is CASSQDRAREVSPLHF.

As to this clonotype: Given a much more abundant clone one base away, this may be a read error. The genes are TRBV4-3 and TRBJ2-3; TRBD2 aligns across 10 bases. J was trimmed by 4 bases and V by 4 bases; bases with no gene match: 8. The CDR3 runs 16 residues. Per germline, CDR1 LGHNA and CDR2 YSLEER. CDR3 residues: CASSRDASGSPDTQYF. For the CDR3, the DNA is TGCGCCAGCAGCCGAGACGCTAGCGGGAGCCCAGATACGCAGTATTTT.

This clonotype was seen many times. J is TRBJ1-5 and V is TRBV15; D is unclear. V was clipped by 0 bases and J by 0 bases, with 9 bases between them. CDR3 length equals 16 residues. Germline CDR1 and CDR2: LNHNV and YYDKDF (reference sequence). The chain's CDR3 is CATSRDMGISNQPQHF. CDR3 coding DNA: TGTGCCACCAGCAGAGATATGGGAATTAGCAATCAGCCCCAGCATTTT.

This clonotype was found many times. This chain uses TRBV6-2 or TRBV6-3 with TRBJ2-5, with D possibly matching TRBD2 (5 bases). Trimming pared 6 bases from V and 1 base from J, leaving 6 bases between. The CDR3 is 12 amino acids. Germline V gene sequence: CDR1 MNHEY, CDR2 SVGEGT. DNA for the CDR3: TGTGCCAGCAGGCGGGTCCAAGAGACCCAGTACTTC. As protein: CASRRVQETQYF.